This section outlines one TCR beta chain sequence together with its context. What it recognizes is unknown. The CDR3 carries no conserved terminal phenylalanine or tryptophan, so it likely arises from a read error. This sample was taken from a study of T cells in Graves' hyperthyroidism and ophthalmopathy. TCR beta CDR3 regions were amplified from RNA. TCR CDR3 regions were first amplified by RT-PCR with HTBI primers. TCRdb independently ran MiXCR on the multiplex PCR reads; one entry per CDR3 protein. Of 660,000 or so distinct CDR3 sequences listed, roughly 45% are singletons. Uncontrolled infection, other autoimmune disease, pregnancy and lactation each barred patients from inclusion. Thyroid ultrasound, orbital computed tomography, clinical symptoms, and serum thyroxine and TRAb underpinned diagnoses. Findings and limits, study-wide: Model-based prediction identified ophthalmopathy a median roughly 6.1 months prior to its onset. The majority of expanded thyroid clonotypes above 0.001 also appeared in blood.

Trimming took 4 bases from V and 1 from J, leaving 6 bases between them. The CDR3 is 13 amino acids. Per germline, CDR1 SGDLS and CDR2 YYNGEE. The genes are TRBV9 and TRBJ1-5; D is unclear. The specimen sequenced was peripheral blood or thyroid tissue (not recorded which). The origin of this receptor is an adult man with Graves' disease, either hyperthyroidism or ophthalmopathy (not recorded which). CDR3 coding DNA: TGTGCCAGCAGCCCGGACAGCAATCAGCCCCAGCATCTT. The encoded protein is CASSPDSNQPQHL.